Sequencing of this T cell receptor beta chain was carried out in a study of metastatic and nonmetastatic thyroid tumors. Notes on the study in general: In blood and tumor, TCR beta diversity was reportedly significantly higher in malignant thyroid tumors than in benign nodules.

A few counts support this clone. As yet, its antigen is unknown. TCRdb reprocessed the PCR reads using MiXCR. The sample lists approximately 7,800 clones, 28% occurring once. Until they underwent thyroid surgery, no patient had received any treatment. CDR1 KGHDR and CDR2 SFDVKD come from the germline V gene. CDR3 length equals 16 residues. V gave up 8 bases and J gave up 8 bases; unmatched junction bases: 17. The origin of this receptor is a male donor with papillary thyroid cancer or a benign thyroid nodule (not recorded which). Some clones in this sample may be carry-over from other donors' samples. Sequenced: tumor tissue. The V gene is TRBV24-1, the J gene TRBJ1-2, with TRBD1 identical over 9 bases. CDR3 amino acids: CATTVRDREKDTGYTF. The CDR3 DNA follows: TGTGCCACCACTGTCCGGGACAGGGAAAAGGATACCGGCTACACCTTC.